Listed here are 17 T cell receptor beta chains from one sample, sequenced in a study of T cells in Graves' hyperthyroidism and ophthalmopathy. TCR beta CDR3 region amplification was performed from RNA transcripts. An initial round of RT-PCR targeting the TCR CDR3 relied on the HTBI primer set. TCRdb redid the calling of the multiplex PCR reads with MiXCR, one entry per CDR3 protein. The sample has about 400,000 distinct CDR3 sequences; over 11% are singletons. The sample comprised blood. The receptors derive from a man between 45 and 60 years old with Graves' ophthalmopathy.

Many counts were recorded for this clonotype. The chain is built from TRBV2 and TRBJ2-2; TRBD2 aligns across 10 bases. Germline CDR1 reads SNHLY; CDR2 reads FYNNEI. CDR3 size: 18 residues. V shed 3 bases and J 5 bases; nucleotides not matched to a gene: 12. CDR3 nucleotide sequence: TGTGCCAGCAGTGATGTTGTCCTAGCGGGAGAAGTAACCGGGGAGCTGTTTTTT. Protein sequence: CASSDVVLAGEVTGELFF.

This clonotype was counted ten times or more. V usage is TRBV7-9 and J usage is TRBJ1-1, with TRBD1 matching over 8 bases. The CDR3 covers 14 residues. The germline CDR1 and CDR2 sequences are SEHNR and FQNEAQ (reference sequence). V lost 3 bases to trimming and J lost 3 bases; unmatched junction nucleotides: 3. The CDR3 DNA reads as TGTGCCAGCAGCTTTCAGGGGGCGGACACTGAAGCTTTCTTT. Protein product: CASSFQGADTEAFF.

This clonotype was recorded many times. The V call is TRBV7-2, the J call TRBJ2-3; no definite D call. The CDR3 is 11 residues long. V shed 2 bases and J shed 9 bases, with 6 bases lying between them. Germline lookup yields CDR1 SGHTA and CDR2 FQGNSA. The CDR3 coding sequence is TGTGCCAGCAGCTTATTGGGAACGCAGTATTTT. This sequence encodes CASSLLGTQYF.

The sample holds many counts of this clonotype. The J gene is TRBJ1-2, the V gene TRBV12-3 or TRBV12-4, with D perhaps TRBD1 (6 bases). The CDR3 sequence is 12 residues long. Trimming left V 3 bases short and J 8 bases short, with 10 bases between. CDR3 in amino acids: CASSFAGDGYTF. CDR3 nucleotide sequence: TGTGCCAGCAGTTTCGCAGGGGACGGCTACACCTTC.

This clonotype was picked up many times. CDR3 sequence: CSATKQGKTEAFF. CDR3 in DNA: TGCAGTGCTACAAAACAGGGAAAAACTGAAGCTTTCTTT. This rearrangement joins TRBV20-1 to TRBJ1-1, with D perhaps TRBD1 (6 bases). This CDR3 is built from 13 residues. CDR1 and CDR2 from the germline V gene are DFQATT and SNEGSKA (reference sequence). The ends were cut back, 4 bases at V and 5 bases at J, with 14 bases in the middle.

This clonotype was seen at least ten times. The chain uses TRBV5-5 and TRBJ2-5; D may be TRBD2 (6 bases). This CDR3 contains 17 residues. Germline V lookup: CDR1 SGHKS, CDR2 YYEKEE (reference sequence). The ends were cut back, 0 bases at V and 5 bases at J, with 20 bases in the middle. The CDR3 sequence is CASSLDPPGGILETQYF. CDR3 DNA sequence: TGTGCCAGCAGCTTGGATCCCCCGGGCGGGATATTGGAGACCCAGTACTTC.

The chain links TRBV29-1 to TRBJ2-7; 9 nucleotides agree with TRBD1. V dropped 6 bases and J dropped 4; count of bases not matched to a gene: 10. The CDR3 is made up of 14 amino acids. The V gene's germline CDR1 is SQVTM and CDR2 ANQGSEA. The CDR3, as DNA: TGCAGCGTGGACACCGGGACAGGGAATTACGAGCAGTACTTC. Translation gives CSVDTGTGNYEQYF.

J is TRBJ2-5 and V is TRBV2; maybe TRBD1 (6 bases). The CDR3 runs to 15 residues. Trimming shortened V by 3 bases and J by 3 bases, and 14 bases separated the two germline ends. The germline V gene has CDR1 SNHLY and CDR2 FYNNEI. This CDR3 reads CASSDGPTGKETQYF. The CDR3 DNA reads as TGTGCCAGCAGTGACGGGCCCACAGGGAAAGAGACCCAGTACTTC.

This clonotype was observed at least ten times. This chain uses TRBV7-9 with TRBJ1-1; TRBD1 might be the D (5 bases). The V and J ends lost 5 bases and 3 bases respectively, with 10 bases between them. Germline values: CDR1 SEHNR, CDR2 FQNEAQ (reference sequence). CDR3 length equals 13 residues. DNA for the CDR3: TGTGCCAGCAGCGCACCGGGGGACACTGAAGCTTTCTTT. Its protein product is CASSAPGDTEAFF.

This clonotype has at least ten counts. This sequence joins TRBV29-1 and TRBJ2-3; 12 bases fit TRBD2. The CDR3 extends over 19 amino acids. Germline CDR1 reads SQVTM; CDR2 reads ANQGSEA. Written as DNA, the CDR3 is TGCAACGTAGGGAACCCTAGCGGGAGGGCGGCCGGGCGCACAGATACGCAGTATTTT. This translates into CNVGNPSGRAAGRTDTQYF.

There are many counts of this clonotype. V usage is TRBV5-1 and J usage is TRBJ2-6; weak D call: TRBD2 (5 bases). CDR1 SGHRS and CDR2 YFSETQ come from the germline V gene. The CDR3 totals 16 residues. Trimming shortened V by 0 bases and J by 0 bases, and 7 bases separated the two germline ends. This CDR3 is CASSLDRGSGANVLTF. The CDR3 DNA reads TGCGCCAGCAGCTTGGATCGGGGCTCTGGGGCCAACGTCCTGACTTTC.

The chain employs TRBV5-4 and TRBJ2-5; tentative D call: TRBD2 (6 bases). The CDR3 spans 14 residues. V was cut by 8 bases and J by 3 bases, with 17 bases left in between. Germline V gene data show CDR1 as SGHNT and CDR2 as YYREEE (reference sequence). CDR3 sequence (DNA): TGTGCCAGTCACCACGGGGGATGGGAAGAGACCCAGTACTTC. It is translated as CASHHGGWEETQYF.

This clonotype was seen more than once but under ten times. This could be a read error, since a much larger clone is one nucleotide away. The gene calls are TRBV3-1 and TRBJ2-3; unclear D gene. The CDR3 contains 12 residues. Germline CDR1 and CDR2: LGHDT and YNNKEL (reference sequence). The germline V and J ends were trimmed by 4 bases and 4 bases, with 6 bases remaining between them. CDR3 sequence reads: CASSRLPDTQYF. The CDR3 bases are TGTGCCAGCAGCCGGTTACCAGATACGCAGTATTTT.

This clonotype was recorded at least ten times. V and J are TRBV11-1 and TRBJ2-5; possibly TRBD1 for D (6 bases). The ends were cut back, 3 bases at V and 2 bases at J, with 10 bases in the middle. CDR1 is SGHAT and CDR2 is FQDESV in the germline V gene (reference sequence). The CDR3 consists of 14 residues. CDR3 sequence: CASSFQGKQETQYF. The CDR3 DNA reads TGTGCCAGCAGCTTTCAGGGGAAACAAGAGACCCAGTACTTC.

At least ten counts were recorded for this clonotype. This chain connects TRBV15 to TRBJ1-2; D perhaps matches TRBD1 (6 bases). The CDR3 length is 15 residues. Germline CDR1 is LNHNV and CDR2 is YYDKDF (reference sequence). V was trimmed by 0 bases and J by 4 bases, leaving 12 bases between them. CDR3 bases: TGTGCCACCAGCAGAGATTTGGGGGCGTCCTATGGCTACACCTTC. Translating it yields CATSRDLGASYGYTF.

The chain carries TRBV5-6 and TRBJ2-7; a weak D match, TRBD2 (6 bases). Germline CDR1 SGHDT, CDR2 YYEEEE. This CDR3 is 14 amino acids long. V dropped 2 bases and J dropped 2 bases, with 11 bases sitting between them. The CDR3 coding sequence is TGTGCCAGCAGCTTCACGGGGGATGCCTACGAGCAGTACTTC. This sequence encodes CASSFTGDAYEQYF.

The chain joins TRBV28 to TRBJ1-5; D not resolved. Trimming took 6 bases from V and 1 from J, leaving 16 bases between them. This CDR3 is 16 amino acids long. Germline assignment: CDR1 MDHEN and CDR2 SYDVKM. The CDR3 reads CASRARSVASNQPQHF. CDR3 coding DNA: TGTGCCAGCAGGGCACGGTCGGTGGCGAGCAATCAGCCCCAGCATTTT.